A selection of T cell receptor beta chains follows, all from one sample in a study of identical twins. One entry per CDR3 protein, called by TCRdb with MiXCR from the 5' RACE reads. The data contain about 200,000 distinct CDR3 sequences, roughly a tenth of them singletons. The sequenced sample consisted of memory (CD45RO+) T cells sorted from blood. The receptor set was obtained from a woman aged 18-29 years in good health. Each CDR3 is given with its conserved first and last residue. Fields, in order: V gene, clone size, J gene, D gene, CDR3 protein, CDR3 DNA. The D gene is left open where the match is weak. Rows give clone size only sometimes, using once, few, many, or a class for an expanded clone.

V gene: TRBV5-6; clone size: .; J gene: TRBJ1-2; D gene: .; CDR3 protein: CASSLSSFGYTF; CDR3 DNA: TGTGCCAGCAGCTTGTCGAGTTTTGGCTACACCTTC
V gene: TRBV20-1; clone size: .; J gene: TRBJ1-5; D gene: .; CDR3 protein: CSASQGTGNQPQHF; CDR3 DNA: TGCAGTGCAAGCCAGGGTACGGGCAATCAGCCCCAGCATTTT
V gene: TRBV3-1; clone size: few; J gene: TRBJ1-2; D gene: .; CDR3 protein: CASSQEGQLQGGYTF; CDR3 DNA: TGTGCCAGCAGCCAAGAAGGACAACTTCAAGGAGGCTACACCTTC
V gene: TRBV5-1; clone size: few; J gene: TRBJ1-2; D gene: .; CDR3 protein: CASRPPFKEGRDGYTF; CDR3 DNA: TGCGCCAGCAGACCGCCTTTTAAAGAAGGGCGCGATGGCTACACCTTC
V gene: TRBV27; clone size: few; J gene: TRBJ2-2; D gene: .; CDR3 protein: CASSFRANTGELFF; CDR3 DNA: TGTGCCAGCAGTTTTAGGGCGAACACCGGGGAGCTGTTTTTT
V gene: TRBV6-1; clone size: many; J gene: TRBJ2-7; D gene: TRBD1; CDR3 protein: CASSKNRGQYEQYF; CDR3 DNA: TGTGCCAGCAGTAAGAACAGGGGGCAGTACGAGCAGTACTTC
V gene: TRBV20-1; clone size: .; J gene: TRBJ1-1; D gene: TRBD1; CDR3 protein: CSAGQGMRAFF; CDR3 DNA: TGCAGTGCAGGACAGGGTATGAGGGCTTTCTTT
V gene: TRBV10-3; clone size: many; J gene: TRBJ2-3; D gene: .; CDR3 protein: CAITPRGGGGTDTQYF; CDR3 DNA: TGTGCCATCACTCCCAGGGGAGGGGGCGGCACAGATACGCAGTATTTT
V gene: TRBV7-2; clone size: few; J gene: TRBJ2-5; D gene: TRBD2; CDR3 protein: CASSVTGGTQYF; CDR3 DNA: TGTGCCAGCAGCGTCACGGGGGGGACCCAGTACTTC
V gene: TRBV6-5; clone size: few; J gene: TRBJ2-2; D gene: .; CDR3 protein: CASSYGMNTGELFF; CDR3 DNA: TGTGCCAGCAGTTACGGCATGAACACCGGGGAGCTGTTTTTT
V gene: TRBV3-1; clone size: .; J gene: TRBJ1-4; D gene: TRBD1; CDR3 protein: CASSLWTGWDEKLFF; CDR3 DNA: TGTGCCAGCAGCTTGTGGACAGGGTGGGATGAAAAACTGTTTTTT